This TCR beta chain was found in a study of cytomegalovirus exposure and HLA in healthy donors. The study ran its PCR with 60 Vbeta and 13 Jbeta primers. As handled by the study authors: A later analysis counted around 74 million unique TCR beta chains, about 10 million shared. The table came from immunoSEQ multiplex PCR; TCRdb's copy has only in-frame clones and leaves some out. That table is the source of V, J and clone size, and D and trimming were worked out from the DNA. Seen in this sample are around 50,000 clones; the ten most common clones hold more than 5.5%. Findings of the study overall: Later on, a genetic analysis was performed. It linked a missense variant in DCLRE1C with V- and J-gene trimming of TCR beta.

The CDR3 length is 13 residues. Germline V lookup: CDR1 MNHEY, CDR2 SVGAGI. Trimming left V 2 bases short and J 5 bases short, with 9 bases between. Comment on this clone: Its antigen is as yet unknown.

At sampling all donors were nominally healthy, likely with unrecorded immune exposures. The receptor was derived from a male donor in good health and CMV-seropositive. V gene TRBV6-5 combines with J gene TRBJ2-5, with D possibly matching TRBD1 (5 bases). Sequenced input: PBMCs. CDR3 in amino acids: CASSYPGSETQYF. DNA for the CDR3: TGTGCCAGCAGTTACCCAGGGTCCGAGACCCAGTACTTC.